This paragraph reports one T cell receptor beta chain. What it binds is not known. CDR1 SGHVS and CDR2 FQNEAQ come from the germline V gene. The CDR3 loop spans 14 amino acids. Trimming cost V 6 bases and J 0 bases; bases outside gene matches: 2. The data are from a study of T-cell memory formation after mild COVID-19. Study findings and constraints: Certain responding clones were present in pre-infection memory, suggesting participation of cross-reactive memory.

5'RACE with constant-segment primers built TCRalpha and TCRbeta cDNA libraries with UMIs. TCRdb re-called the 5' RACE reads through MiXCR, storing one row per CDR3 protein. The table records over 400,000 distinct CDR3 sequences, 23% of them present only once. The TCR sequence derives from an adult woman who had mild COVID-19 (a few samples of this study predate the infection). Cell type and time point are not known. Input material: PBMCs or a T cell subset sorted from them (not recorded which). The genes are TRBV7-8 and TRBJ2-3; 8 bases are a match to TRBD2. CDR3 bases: TGTGCCAGCAGACTAGCGGTTAGCACAGATACGCAGTATTTT. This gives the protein CASRLAVSTDTQYF.